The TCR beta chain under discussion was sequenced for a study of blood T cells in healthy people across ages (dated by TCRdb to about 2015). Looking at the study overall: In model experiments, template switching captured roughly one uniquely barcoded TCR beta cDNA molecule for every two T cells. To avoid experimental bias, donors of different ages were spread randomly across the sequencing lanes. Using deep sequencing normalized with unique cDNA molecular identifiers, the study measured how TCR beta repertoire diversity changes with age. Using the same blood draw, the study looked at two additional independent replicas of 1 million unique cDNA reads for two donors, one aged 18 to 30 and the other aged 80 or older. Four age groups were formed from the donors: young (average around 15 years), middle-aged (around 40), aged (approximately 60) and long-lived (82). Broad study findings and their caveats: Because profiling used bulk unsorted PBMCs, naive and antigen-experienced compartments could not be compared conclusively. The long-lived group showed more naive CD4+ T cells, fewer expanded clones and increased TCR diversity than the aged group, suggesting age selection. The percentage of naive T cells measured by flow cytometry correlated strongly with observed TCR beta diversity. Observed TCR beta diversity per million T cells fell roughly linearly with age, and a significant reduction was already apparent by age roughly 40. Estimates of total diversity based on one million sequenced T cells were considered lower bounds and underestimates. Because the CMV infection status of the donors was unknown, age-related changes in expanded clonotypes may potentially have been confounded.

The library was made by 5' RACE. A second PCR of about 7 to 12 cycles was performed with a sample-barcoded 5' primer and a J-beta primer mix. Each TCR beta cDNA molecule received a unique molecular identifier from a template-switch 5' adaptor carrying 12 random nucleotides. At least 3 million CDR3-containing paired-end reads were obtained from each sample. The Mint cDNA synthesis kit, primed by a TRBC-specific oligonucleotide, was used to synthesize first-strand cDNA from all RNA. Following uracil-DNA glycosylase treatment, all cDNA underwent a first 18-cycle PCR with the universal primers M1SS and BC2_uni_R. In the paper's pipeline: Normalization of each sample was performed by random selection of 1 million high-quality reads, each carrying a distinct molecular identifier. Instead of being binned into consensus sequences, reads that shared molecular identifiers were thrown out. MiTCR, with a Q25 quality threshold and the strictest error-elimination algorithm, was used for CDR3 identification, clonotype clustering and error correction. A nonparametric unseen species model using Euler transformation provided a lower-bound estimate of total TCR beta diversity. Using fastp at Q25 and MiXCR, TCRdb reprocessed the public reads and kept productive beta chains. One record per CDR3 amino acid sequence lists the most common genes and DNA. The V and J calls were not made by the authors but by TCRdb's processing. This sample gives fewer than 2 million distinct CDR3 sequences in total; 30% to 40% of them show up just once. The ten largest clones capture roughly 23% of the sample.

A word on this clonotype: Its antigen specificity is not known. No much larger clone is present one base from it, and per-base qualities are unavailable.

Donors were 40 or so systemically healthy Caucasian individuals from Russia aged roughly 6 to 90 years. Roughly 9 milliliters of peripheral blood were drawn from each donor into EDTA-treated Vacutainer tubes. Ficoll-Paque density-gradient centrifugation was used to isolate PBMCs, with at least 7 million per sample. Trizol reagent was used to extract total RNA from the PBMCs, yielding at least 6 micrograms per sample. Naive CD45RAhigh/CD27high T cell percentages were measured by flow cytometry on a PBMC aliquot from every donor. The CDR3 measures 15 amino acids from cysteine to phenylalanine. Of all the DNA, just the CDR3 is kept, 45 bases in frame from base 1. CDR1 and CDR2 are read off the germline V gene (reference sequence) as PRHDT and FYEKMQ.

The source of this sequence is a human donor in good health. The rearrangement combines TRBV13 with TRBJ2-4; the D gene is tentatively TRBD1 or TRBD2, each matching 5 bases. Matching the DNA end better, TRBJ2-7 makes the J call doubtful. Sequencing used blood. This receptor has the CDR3 CASSLGLGDPYEQYF. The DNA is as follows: TGTGCCAGCAGCCTCGGACTGGGGGATCCCTACGAGCAGTACTTC.